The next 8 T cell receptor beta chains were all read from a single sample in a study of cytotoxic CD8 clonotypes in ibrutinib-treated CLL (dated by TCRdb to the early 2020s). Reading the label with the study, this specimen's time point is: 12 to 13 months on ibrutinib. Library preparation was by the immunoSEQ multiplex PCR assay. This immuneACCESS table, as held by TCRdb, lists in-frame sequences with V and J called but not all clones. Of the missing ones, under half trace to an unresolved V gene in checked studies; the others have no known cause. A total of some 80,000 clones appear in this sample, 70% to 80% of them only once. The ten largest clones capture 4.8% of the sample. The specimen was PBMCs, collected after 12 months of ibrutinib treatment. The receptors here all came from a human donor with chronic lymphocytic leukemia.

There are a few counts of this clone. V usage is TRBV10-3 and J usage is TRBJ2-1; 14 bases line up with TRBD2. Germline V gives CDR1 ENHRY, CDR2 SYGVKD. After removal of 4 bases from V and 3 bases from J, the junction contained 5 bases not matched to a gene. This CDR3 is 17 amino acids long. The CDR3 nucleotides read TGTGCCATCAGTGGGACTAGCGGGGGGCCGGGCTACAATGAGCAGTTCTTC. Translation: CAISGTSGGPGYNEQFF.

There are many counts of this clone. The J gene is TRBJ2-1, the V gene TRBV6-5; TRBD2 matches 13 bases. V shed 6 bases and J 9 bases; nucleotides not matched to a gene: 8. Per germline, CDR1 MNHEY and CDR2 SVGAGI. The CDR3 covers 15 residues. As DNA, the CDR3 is TGTGCCAGCAGCCAGACTAGCGGGGGGCCGGCTGAGCAGTTCTTC. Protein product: CASSQTSGGPAEQFF.

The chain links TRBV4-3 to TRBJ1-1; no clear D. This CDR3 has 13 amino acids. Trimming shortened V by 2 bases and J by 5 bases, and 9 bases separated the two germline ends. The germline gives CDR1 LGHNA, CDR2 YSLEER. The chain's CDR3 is CASSQSGWTEAFF. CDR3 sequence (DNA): TGCGCCAGCAGCCAATCGGGGTGGACTGAAGCTTTCTTT.

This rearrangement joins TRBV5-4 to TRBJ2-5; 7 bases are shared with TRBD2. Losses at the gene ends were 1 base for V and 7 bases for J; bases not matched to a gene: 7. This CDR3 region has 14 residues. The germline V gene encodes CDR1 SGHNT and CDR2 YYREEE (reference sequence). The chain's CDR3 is CASSLRGDRGTQYF. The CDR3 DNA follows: TGTGCCAGCAGCTTGCGGGGGGACCGGGGGACCCAGTACTTC.

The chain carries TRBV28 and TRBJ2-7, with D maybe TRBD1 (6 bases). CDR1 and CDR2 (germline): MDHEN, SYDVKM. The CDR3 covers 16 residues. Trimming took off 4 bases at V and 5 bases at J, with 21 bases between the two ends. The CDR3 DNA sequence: TGTGCCAGCAGTTCCAGGGGCGTCAGGGCATCGGACGAGCAGTACTTC. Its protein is CASSSRGVRASDEQYF.

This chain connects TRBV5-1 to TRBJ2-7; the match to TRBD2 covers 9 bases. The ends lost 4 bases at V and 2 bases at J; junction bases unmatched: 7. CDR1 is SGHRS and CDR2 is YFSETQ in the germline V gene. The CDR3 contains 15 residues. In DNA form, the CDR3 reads TGCGCCAGCAGCCGGTGGGCTAGCGGGACCTACGAGCAGTACTTC. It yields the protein CASSRWASGTYEQYF. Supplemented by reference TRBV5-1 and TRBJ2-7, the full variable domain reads KAGVTQTPRYLIKTRGQQVTLSCSPISGHRSVSWYQQTPGQGLQFLFEYFSETQRNKGNFPGRFSGRQFSNSRSEMNVSTLELGDSALYLCASSRWASGTYEQYFGPGTRLTVT.

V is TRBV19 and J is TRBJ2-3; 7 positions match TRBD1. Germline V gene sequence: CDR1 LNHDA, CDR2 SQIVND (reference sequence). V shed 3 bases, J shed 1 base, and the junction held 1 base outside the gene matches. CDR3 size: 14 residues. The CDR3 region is CASSIQGGTDTQYF. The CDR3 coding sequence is TGTGCCAGTAGTATCCAGGGGGGCACAGATACGCAGTATTTT.

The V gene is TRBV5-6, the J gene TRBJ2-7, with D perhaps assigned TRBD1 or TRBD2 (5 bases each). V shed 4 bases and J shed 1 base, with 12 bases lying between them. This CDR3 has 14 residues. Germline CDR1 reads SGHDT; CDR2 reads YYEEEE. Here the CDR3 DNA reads TGTGCCAGCAGCGCCTGGGGGTTGTCCTACGAGCAGTACTTC. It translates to CASSAWGLSYEQYF.